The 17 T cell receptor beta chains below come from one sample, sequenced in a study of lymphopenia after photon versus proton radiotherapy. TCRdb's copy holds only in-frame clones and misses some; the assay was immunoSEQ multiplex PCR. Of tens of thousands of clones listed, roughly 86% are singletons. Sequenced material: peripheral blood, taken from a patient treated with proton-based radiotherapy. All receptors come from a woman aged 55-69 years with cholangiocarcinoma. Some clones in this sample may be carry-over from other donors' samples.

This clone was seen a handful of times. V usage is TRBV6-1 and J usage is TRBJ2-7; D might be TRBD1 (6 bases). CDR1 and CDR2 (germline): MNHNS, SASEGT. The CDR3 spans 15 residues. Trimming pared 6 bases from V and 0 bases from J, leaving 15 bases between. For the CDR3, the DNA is TGTGCCAGCAGGGAACGTCAGGGGATCTCCTACGAGCAGTACTTC. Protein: CASRERQGISYEQYF.

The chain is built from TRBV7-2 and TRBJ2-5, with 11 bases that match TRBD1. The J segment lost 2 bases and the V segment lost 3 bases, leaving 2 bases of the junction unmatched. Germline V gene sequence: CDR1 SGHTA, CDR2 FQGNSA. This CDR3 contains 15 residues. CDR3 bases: TGTGCCAGCAGCTTTAGGGACAGGGGGCAAGAGACCCAGTACTTC. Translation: CASSFRDRGQETQYF.

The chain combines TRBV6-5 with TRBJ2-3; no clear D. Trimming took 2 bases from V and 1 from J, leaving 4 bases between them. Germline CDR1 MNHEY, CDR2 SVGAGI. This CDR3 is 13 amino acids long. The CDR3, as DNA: TGTGCCAGCAGTTACGATGGCACAGATACGCAGTATTTT. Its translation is CASSYDGTDTQYF.

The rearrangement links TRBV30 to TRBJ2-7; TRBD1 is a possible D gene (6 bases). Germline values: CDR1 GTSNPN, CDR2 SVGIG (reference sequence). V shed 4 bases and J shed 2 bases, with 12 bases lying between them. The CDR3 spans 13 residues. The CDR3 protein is CAWTLGAAYEQYF. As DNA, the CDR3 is TGTGCCTGGACTCTGGGGGCAGCCTACGAGCAGTACTTC.

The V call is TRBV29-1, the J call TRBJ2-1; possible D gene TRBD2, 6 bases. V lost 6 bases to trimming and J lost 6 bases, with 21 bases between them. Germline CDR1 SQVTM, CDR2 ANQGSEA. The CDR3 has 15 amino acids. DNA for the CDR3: TGCAGCGTGGAGGGAAGATGGCGTACCGTCAATGAGCAGTTCTTC. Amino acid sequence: CSVEGRWRTVNEQFF.

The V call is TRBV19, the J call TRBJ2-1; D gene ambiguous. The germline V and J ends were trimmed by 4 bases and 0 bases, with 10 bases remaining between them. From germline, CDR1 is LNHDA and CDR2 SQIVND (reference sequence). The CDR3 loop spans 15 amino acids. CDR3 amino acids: CASSTRTLSYNEQFF. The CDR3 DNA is TGTGCCAGTAGTACCAGGACCCTCTCCTACAATGAGCAGTTCTTC.

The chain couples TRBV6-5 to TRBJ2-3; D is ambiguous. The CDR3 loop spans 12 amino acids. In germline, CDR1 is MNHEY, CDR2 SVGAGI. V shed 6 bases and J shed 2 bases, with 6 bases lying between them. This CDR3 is CASRMDTDTQYF. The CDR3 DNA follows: TGTGCCAGCAGAATGGACACAGATACGCAGTATTTT.

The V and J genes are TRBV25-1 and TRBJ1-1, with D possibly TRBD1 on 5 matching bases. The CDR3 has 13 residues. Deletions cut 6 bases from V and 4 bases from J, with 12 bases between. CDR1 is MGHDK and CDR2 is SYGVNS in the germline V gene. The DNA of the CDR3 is TGTGCCAGCAGGAGTTCAGGGCCCACTGAAGCTTTCTTT. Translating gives CASRSSGPTEAFF.

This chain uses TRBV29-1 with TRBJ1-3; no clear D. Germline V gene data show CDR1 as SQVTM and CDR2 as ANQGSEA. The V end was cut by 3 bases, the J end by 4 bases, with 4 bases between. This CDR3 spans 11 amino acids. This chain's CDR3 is CSVDLGNTIYF. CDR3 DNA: TGCAGCGTTGATTTGGGAAACACCATATATTTT.

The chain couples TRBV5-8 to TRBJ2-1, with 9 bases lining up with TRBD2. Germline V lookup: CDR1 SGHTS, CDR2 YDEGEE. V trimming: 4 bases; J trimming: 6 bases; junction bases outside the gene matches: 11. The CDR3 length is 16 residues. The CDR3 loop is CASSPGGLAGSNEQFF. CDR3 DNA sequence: TGTGCCAGCAGCCCGGGGGGGCTAGCGGGGTCCAATGAGCAGTTCTTC.

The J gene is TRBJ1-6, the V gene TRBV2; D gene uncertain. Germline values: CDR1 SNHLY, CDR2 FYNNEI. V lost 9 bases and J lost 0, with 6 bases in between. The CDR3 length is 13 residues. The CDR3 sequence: CARGSSYNSPLHF. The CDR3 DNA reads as TGTGCCAGGGGGAGCTCCTATAATTCACCCCTCCACTTT.

CDR3 DNA sequence: TGTGCCAGTAGTATAGATCCCGGCGGGAATTCACCCCTCCACTTT. Protein product: CASSIDPGGNSPLHF. The rearrangement links TRBV19 to TRBJ1-6, with D unclear. The CDR3 loop spans 15 amino acids. The V end was cut by 0 bases, the J end by 7 bases, with 10 bases between. Germline V gives CDR1 LNHDA, CDR2 SQIVND (reference sequence).

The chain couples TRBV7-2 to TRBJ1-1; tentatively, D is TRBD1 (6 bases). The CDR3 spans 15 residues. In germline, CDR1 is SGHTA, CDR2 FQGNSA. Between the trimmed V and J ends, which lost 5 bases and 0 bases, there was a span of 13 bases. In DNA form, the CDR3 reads TGTGCCAGCAGCCCTCTTCAGGGGTTGAACACTGAAGCTTTCTTT. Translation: CASSPLQGLNTEAFF.

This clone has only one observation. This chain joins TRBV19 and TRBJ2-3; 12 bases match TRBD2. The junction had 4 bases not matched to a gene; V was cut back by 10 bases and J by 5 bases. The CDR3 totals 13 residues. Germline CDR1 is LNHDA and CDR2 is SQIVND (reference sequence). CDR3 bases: TGTGCCATTGGACTAGCGGGATTAGATACGCAGTATTTT. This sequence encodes CAIGLAGLDTQYF.

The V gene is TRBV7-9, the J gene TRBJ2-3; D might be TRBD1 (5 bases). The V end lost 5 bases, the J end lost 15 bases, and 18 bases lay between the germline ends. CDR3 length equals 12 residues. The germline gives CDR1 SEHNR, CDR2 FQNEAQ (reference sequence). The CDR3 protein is CASSAIQVGSYF. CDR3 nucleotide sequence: TGTGCCAGCAGCGCTATACAGGTTGGCTCCTATTTT.

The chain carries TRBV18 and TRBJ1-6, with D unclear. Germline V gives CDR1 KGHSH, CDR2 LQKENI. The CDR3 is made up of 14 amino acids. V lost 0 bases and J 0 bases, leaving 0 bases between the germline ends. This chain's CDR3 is CASSPPSYNSPLHF. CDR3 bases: TGTGCCAGCTCACCACCCTCCTATAATTCACCCCTCCACTTT.

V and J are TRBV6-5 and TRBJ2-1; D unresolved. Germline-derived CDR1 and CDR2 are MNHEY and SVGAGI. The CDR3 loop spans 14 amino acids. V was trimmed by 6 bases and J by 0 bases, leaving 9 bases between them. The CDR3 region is CASSDQISYNEQFF. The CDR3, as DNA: TGTGCCAGCAGCGACCAGATCTCCTACAATGAGCAGTTCTTC.